This TCR beta chain was recovered during a study of blood T cell repertoires in COVID-19. As for the study in general: Samples taken during acute and convalescent COVID-19 were collected in the United States, Italy and Spain. The analysed material was cDNA or gDNA that came from T cells, B-cell-depleted T cells, or PBMCs.

J gave up 4 bases and V 1 base, and 8 bases lay outside the gene matches. CDR3 length: 17 amino acids. The germline gives CDR1 LGHDT, CDR2 YNNKEL (reference sequence). Per the original data handling: Amplification with reference gene primers provided the estimates of nucleated cell counts. The assay was immunoSEQ multiplex PCR, and TCRdb's table has in-frame clones only and misses some. That table supplies the V and J calls and clone size; D and trimming were determined from the DNA. Altogether under 250,000 clones are present, 83% being singletons, with the ten largest covering roughly 5%. The specimen sequenced was peripheral blood. The V call is TRBV3-1 (or the pseudogene TRBV3-2), the J call TRBJ2-5, with TRBD2 identical over 11 bases. The sequence was obtained from a human donor in a cohort sampled during active COVID-19. The CDR3 region is CASSQGELAGGPETQYF. The CDR3 nucleotides are TGTGCCAGCAGCCAAGGTGAATTAGCGGGGGGGCCAGAGACCCAGTACTTC.